These 9 T cell receptor beta chains originate from one sample sequenced in a study of vaccination effects on CD4 cells after COVID-19 (dated by TCRdb to about 2022). These receptors lack a known antigen. After 10 to 11 days of culture, CD4+ T cells were isolated with the EasySep CD4+ T cell isolation kit. Each participant received two doses of an mRNA SARS-CoV-2 vaccine, either BNT162b2 or mRNA-1273. The library was built by means of the immunoSEQ multiplex PCR assay. TCRdb's version of the immuneACCESS table is confined to in-frame rearrangements and falls short of the full clone set. An unresolved V gene accounts for under half of the shortfall where checked; the remainder is of unknown origin. This sample has under 55,000 clones in its table, and approximately 77% of those were observed once. The ten most abundant clones make up 8.5% to 10% of the sample. Source: CD4+ T cells from PBMCs cultured without peptide, taken after COVID-19 vaccination. The source is a human donor who received a COVID-19 vaccine.

This clone occurred a few times. The chain couples TRBV5-6 to TRBJ1-2; D not certain. With 2 bases removed from V and 6 bases from J, the gap between germline ends came to 8 bases. Germline loops: CDR1 SGHDT, CDR2 YYEEEE. The CDR3 contains 12 residues. The CDR3 coding sequence is TGTGCCAGCAGCTTCATGGTAGATGGCTACACCTTC. It encodes CASSFMVDGYTF.

The rearrangement joins TRBV6-5 to TRBJ2-7; tentatively, D is TRBD2 (6 bases). This CDR3 region has 15 residues. V lost 6 bases and J lost 0, with 15 bases in between. Germline assignment: CDR1 MNHEY and CDR2 SVGAGI. Here the CDR3 reads CASREVEGSSYEQYF. Written as DNA, the CDR3 is TGTGCCAGCAGGGAGGTGGAGGGTTCCTCCTACGAGCAGTACTTC.

The chain recombines TRBV5-1 with TRBJ2-5, with D perhaps being TRBD1 or TRBD2 (5 bases each). Per germline, CDR1 SGHRS and CDR2 YFSETQ. V lost 10 bases and J 4 bases, leaving 20 bases between the germline ends. The CDR3 covers 14 residues. CDR3 bases: TGCGCCGGTGCCCAATTTCCGGGACGAGAGACCCAGTACTTC. It is translated as CAGAQFPGRETQYF.

This rearrangement joins TRBV18 to TRBJ1-1; D is unresolved. This CDR3 has 14 amino acids. The V and J ends lost 5 bases and 1 base respectively, with 11 bases between them. The germline V gene has CDR1 KGHSH and CDR2 LQKENI. Here the CDR3 reads CASSDGISNTEAFF. The CDR3 DNA reads TGTGCCAGCTCAGACGGGATATCGAACACTGAAGCTTTCTTT. Variable domain in full (rest from reference TRBV18 and TRBJ1-1): NAGVMQNPRHLVRRRGQEARLRCSPMKGHSHVYWYRQLPEEGLKFMVYLQKENIIDESGMPKERFSAEFPKEGPSILRIQQVVRGDSAAYFCASSDGISNTEAFFGQGTRLTVV.

This clone was seen once. This chain uses TRBV11-3 with TRBJ2-2; unclear D gene. Germline CDR1 is SGHNT and CDR2 is YENEEA. V lost 3 bases and J 1 base, leaving 9 bases between the germline ends. CDR3 size: 15 residues. The CDR3 loop is CASSLGAGNTGELFF. DNA of the CDR3: TGTGCCAGCAGCTTGGGTGCAGGGAACACCGGGGAGCTGTTTTTT.

The chain combines TRBV7-2 with TRBJ1-6; TRBD1 matches at 9 bases. CDR3 length: 16 amino acids. The V gene's germline CDR1 is SGHTA and CDR2 FQGNSA. Trimming at V came to 3 bases and at J to 8 bases, leaving 8 bases not matched to a gene. As DNA, the CDR3 is TGTGCCAGCAGCTTGCTACCGGGACAGGGTTATTCACCCCTCCACTTT. Protein: CASSLLPGQGYSPLHF.

This chain uses TRBV5-1 with TRBJ2-1; TRBD2 aligns across 12 bases. CDR3 length: 16 amino acids. The V and J ends lost 0 bases and 10 bases, in that order; junction bases with no gene match: 8. Per germline, CDR1 SGHRS and CDR2 YFSETQ. DNA of the CDR3: TGCGCCAGCAGCTTGGAGCCGACTAGCGGGAGCGAGGAGCAGTTCTTC. Translation: CASSLEPTSGSEEQFF.

The rearrangement joins TRBV5-1 to TRBJ2-5; D gene uncertain. Per the germline V gene, CDR1 is SGHRS and CDR2 is YFSETQ. Trimming removed 4 bases from V and 1 base from J, with 5 bases in between. The CDR3 totals 12 residues. The CDR3 DNA reads as TGCGCCAGCAGCCCCGGCCAAGAGACCCAGTACTTC. Amino acids: CASSPGQETQYF.

The J gene is TRBJ1-4, the V gene TRBV5-1; D is possibly TRBD1 (6 bases). From germline, CDR1 is SGHRS and CDR2 YFSETQ. The ends were cut back, 3 bases at V and 8 bases at J, with 17 bases in the middle. The CDR3 contains 15 residues. The CDR3, as DNA: TGCGCCAGCAGCTCCACCGGGACATGGGGAGAAAAACTGTTTTTT. Translated: CASSSTGTWGEKLFF.